This T cell receptor beta chain was sequenced in a study of shared clonotypes between healthy human individuals. Whole-study context: In total, the donors were two women and a few men aged 18 to 49. The study, taken as a whole, reports: Exclusively blood specimens were collected; tissue repertoires likely differ.

Only in-frame clones appear in the TCRdb table, and some are missing; sequencing was by immunoSEQ multiplex PCR. The profile shows around 510,000 clones, 90% to 96% of them singletons. As regards this clone: Its specificity is unknown.

The CDR3 has 15 residues. V was clipped by 4 bases and J by 4 bases, with 15 bases between them. The germline gives CDR1 SGHAT, CDR2 FQNNGV. This sequence originates from a woman aged 30 to 39 in good health. The genes are TRBV11-2 and TRBJ2-3; D is perhaps TRBD1 or TRBD2 (6 bases each). What was sequenced was naive CD4+ T cells sorted from blood. The subset: CD45RA+ positively selected. CDR3 protein: CASSSPGGGADTQYF. The CDR3 coding sequence is TGTGCCAGCAGCTCCCCCGGGGGCGGGGCAGATACGCAGTATTTT.